Listed below are T cell receptor beta chains from one sample, sequenced in a study of T cell changes during pregnancy in multiple sclerosis. The data were produced by immunoSEQ multiplex PCR, yet TCRdb's version contains in-frame clones alone and is incomplete. The data hold 93,000 or so clones, with 75% to 95% observed a single time. The source was peripheral blood, collected before pregnancy. These receptor sequences come from a female donor with multiple sclerosis, enrolled in a pregnancy study. Both conserved end residues are part of each CDR3. The D gene is left open where the match is weak. Clone size, where shown, is once, few, many, or a class for clones that have expanded.

j_call: TRBJ1-1; clone_size: -; v_call: TRBV21-1; d_call: -; cdr3_aa: CARPGVRGRDYEAFF; cdr3_nt: TGTGCCAGGCCAGGGGTTAGGGGGCGCGATTATGAAGCTTTCTTT
j_call: TRBJ2-7; clone_size: -; v_call: TRBV9; d_call: -; cdr3_aa: CASSVDGYSYEQYF; cdr3_nt: TGTGCCAGCAGCGTAGACGGTTACTCCTACGAGCAGTACTTC
j_call: TRBJ2-3; clone_size: -; v_call: TRBV4-1; d_call: TRBD2; cdr3_aa: CASSPYQTSGTTDTQYF; cdr3_nt: TGCGCCAGCAGCCCCTACCAGACTAGCGGAACCACAGATACGCAGTATTTT
j_call: TRBJ2-7; clone_size: once; v_call: TRBV5-4; d_call: -; cdr3_aa: CASSSGNIVYEQYF; cdr3_nt: TGTGCCAGCTCGTCAGGGAACATTGTGTACGAGCAGTACTTC
j_call: TRBJ1-1; clone_size: -; v_call: TRBV28; d_call: -; cdr3_aa: CASQGQGNTEAFF; cdr3_nt: TGTGCCAGCCAAGGGCAGGGAAACACTGAAGCTTTCTTT
j_call: TRBJ1-5; clone_size: -; v_call: TRBV10-3; d_call: TRBD1; cdr3_aa: CAISEGQGQPQHF; cdr3_nt: TGTGCCATCAGTGAGGGACAGGGCCAGCCCCAGCATTTT
j_call: TRBJ2-7; clone_size: -; v_call: TRBV30; d_call: -; cdr3_aa: CAWNGRARGEQYF; cdr3_nt: TGTGCCTGGAATGGCAGGGCCCGCGGCGAGCAGTACTTC
j_call: TRBJ1-6; clone_size: -; v_call: TRBV9; d_call: TRBD1; cdr3_aa: CASSVKQGDSPLHF; cdr3_nt: TGTGCCAGCAGCGTAAAACAGGGGGATTCACCCCTCCACTTT
j_call: TRBJ1-2; clone_size: -; v_call: TRBV5-1; d_call: TRBD1; cdr3_aa: CASSWTGASRDYGYTF; cdr3_nt: TGCGCCAGCAGCTGGACAGGGGCGTCGCGAGACTATGGCTACACCTTC
j_call: TRBJ2-7; clone_size: -; v_call: TRBV2; d_call: TRBD2; cdr3_aa: CASSASGRNYEQYF; cdr3_nt: TGTGCCAGCAGTGCTAGCGGGAGGAATTACGAGCAGTACTTC
j_call: TRBJ2-7; clone_size: -; v_call: TRBV28; d_call: TRBD2; cdr3_aa: CASSWGGPSYEQYF; cdr3_nt: TGTGCCAGCAGTTGGGGGGGACCGTCGTACGAGCAGTACTTC
j_call: TRBJ2-3; clone_size: -; v_call: TRBV2; d_call: TRBD2; cdr3_aa: CAGNLAGVDTQYF; cdr3_nt: TGTGCCGGCAACCTAGCGGGTGTAGATACGCAGTATTTT
j_call: TRBJ2-3; clone_size: -; v_call: TRBV9; d_call: -; cdr3_aa: CASSVEWGGFSTDTQYF; cdr3_nt: TGTGCCAGCAGCGTAGAATGGGGGGGCTTTTCCACAGATACGCAGTATTTT
j_call: TRBJ2-1; clone_size: -; v_call: TRBV27; d_call: TRBD2; cdr3_aa: CASSFPGLAGGNEQFF; cdr3_nt: TGTGCCAGCAGTTTCCCGGGCTTAGCGGGGGGGAATGAGCAGTTCTTC
j_call: TRBJ2-1; clone_size: -; v_call: TRBV7-2; d_call: -; cdr3_aa: CASSLTPGHRNNEQFF; cdr3_nt: TGTGCCAGCAGCTTGACCCCGGGACATAGGAACAATGAGCAGTTCTTC
j_call: TRBJ1-1; clone_size: -; v_call: TRBV10-3; d_call: -; cdr3_aa: CAISEYDRADTEAFF; cdr3_nt: TGTGCCATCAGTGAATATGACCGCGCGGACACTGAAGCTTTCTTT
j_call: TRBJ2-1; clone_size: -; v_call: TRBV29-1; d_call: TRBD2; cdr3_aa: CSALGREGSGYNEQFF; cdr3_nt: TGCAGCGCCTTAGGGCGGGAGGGATCAGGCTACAATGAGCAGTTCTTC
j_call: TRBJ2-3; clone_size: -; v_call: TRBV5-4; d_call: -; cdr3_aa: CASSLSGSTDTQYF; cdr3_nt: TGTGCCAGCAGCTTGTCAGGTTCCACAGATACGCAGTATTTT
j_call: TRBJ2-7; clone_size: -; v_call: TRBV7-2; d_call: TRBD2; cdr3_aa: CASSAGGRLYEQYF; cdr3_nt: TGTGCCAGCAGCGCGGGGGGCAGGTTATACGAGCAGTACTTC
j_call: TRBJ1-1; clone_size: -; v_call: TRBV5-1; d_call: -; cdr3_aa: CASSFGRNTEAFF; cdr3_nt: TGCGCCAGCAGCTTTGGGAGGAACACTGAAGCTTTCTTT
j_call: TRBJ1-1; clone_size: -; v_call: TRBV6-1; d_call: -; cdr3_aa: CASSERLSQDMNTEAFF; cdr3_nt: TGTGCCAGCAGTGAAAGGTTATCACAGGACATGAACACTGAAGCTTTCTTT
j_call: TRBJ1-5; clone_size: -; v_call: TRBV4-2; d_call: TRBD1; cdr3_aa: CASSQFGQGRSNQPQHF; cdr3_nt: TGTGCCAGCAGCCAATTCGGACAGGGAAGGAGCAATCAGCCCCAGCATTTT